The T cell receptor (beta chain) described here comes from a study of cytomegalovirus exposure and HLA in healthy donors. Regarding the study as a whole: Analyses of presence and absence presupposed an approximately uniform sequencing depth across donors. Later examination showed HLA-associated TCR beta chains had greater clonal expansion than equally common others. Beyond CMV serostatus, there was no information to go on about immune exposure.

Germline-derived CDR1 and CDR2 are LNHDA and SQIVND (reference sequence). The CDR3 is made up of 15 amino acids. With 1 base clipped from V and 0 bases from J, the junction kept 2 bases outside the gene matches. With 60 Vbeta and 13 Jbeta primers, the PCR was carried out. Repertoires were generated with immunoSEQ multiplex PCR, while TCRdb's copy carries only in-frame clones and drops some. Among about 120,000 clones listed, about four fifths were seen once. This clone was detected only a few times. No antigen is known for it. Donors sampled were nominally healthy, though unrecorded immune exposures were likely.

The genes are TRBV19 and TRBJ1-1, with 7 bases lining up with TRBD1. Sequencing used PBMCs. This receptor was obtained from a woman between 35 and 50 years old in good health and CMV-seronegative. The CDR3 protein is CASSIGTGMNTEAFF. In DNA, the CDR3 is TGTGCCAGTAGTATAGGGACAGGCATGAACACTGAAGCTTTCTTT.